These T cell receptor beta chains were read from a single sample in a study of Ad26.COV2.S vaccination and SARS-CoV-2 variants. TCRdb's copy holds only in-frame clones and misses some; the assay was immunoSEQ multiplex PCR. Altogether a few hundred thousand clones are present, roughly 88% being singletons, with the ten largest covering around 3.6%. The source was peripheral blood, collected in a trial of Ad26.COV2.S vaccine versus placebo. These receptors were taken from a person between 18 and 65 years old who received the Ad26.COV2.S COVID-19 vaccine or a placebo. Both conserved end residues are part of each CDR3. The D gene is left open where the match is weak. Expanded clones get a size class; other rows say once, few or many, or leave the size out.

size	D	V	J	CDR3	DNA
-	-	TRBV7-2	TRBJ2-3	CASSLLRGFTDTQYF	TGTGCCAGCAGCTTACTACGGGGTTTCACAGATACGCAGTATTTT
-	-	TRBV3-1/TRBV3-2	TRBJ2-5	CASSLEGAKTQYF	TGTGCCAGCAGTTTGGAGGGGGCAAAGACCCAGTACTTC
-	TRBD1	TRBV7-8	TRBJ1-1	CASSWGQRGTEAFF	TGTGCCAGCAGCTGGGGACAGCGTGGGACTGAAGCTTTCTTT
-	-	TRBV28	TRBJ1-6	CASSTPGRGSPLHF	TGTGCCAGCAGTACCCCTGGGAGGGGTTCACCCCTCCACTTT
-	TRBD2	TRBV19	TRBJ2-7	CASSIRDYSYEQYF	TGTGCCAGTAGTATCCGGGACTACTCCTACGAGCAGTACTTC
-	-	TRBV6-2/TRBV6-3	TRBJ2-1	CASSYSTFYNEQFF	TGTGCCAGCAGTTACTCGACGTTCTACAATGAGCAGTTCTTC
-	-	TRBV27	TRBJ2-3	CASSLKVRTQSTDTQYF	TGTGCCAGCAGTTTAAAGGTCAGGACCCAAAGCACAGATACGCAGTATTTT
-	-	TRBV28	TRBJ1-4	CASSLSVANEKLFF	TGTGCCAGCAGTTTATCGGTGGCTAATGAAAAACTGTTTTTT
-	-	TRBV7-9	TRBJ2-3	CASSPSGGLSTDTQYF	TGTGCCAGCAGCCCCTCCGGGGGGCTCAGCACAGATACGCAGTATTTT
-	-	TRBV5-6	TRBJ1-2	CASEERGGVNYGYTF	TGTGCCAGCGAAGAACGGGGAGGGGTCAACTATGGCTACACCTTC
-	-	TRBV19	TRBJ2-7	CASSPLGTRVYEQYF	TGTGCCAGTAGTCCTCTGGGGACACGGGTCTACGAGCAGTACTTC
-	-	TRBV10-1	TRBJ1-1	CASSESILCDEAFF	TGCGCCAGCAGTGAGTCGATATTGTGTGATGAAGCTTTCTTT
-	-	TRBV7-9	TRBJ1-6	CASSDTGSSDSPLHF	TGTGCCAGCAGCGACACCGGGAGTAGCGATTCACCCCTCCACTTT
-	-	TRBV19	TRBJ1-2	CARNRLNYGYTF	TGTGCCAGGAACAGGCTTAACTATGGCTACACCTTC
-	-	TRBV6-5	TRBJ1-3	CASRSVGNSGNTIYF	TGTGCCAGCAGATCCGTAGGGAACTCTGGAAACACCATATATTTT
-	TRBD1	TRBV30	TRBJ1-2	CAWREDRVNYGYTF	TGTGCCTGGAGGGAGGACAGGGTTAACTATGGCTACACCTTC
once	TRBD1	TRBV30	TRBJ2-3	CAFRDRGTDTQYF	TGTGCCTTCCGGGACAGGGGTACAGATACGCAGTATTTT
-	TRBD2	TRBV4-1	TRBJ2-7	CASSPGLAGSYEQYF	TGCGCCAGCAGCCCGGGACTAGCGGGGTCATACGAGCAGTACTTC
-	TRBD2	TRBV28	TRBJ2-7	CASTTGGYEQYF	TGTGCCAGCACTACCGGGGGGTACGAGCAGTACTTC
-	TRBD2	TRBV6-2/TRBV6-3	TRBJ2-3	CASSYSPSSGGTDTQYF	TGTGCCAGCAGTTACTCTCCCTCTAGCGGGGGTACAGATACGCAGTATTTT
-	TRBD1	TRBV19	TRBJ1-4	CASSLRQGDEKLFF	TGTGCCAGTAGTTTGAGACAGGGAGATGAAAAACTGTTTTTT
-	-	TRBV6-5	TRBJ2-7	CASSYSTRQGGHEQYF	TGTGCCAGCAGTTACTCGACCCGGCAGGGGGGACACGAGCAGTACTTC
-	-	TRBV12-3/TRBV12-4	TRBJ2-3	CASSFQRDTQYF	TGTGCCAGCAGCTTCCAGCGAGATACGCAGTATTTT
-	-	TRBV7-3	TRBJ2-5	CASSLRGDIEETQYF	TGTGCCAGCAGCTTGAGAGGGGATATCGAAGAGACCCAGTACTTC
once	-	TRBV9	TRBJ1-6	CASSVATGGRKNSPLHF	TGTGCCAGCAGCGTAGCTACGGGGGGGCGGAAAAATTCACCCCTCCACTTT
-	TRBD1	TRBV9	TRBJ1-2	CASSGAGGRWYGYTF	TGTGCCAGCAGCGGAGCAGGGGGGAGGTGGTATGGCTACACCTTC
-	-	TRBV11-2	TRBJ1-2	CASSPSPNYGYTF	TGTGCCAGCAGCCCGTCCCCTAACTATGGCTACACCTTC
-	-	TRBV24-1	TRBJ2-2	CATSDFRGKDTGELFF	TGTGCCACCAGTGATTTCAGGGGTAAGGACACCGGGGAGCTGTTTTTT
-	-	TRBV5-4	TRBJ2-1	CASGPGGRNEQFF	TGTGCCAGCGGCCCCGGGGGGCGGAATGAGCAGTTCTTC
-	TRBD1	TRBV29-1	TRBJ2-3	CSVDYRQGADTQYF	TGCAGCGTTGATTATCGACAGGGGGCGGATACGCAGTATTTT
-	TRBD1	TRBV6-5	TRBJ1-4	CASTNQGAHEKLFF	TGTGCCAGCACTAACCAGGGGGCTCATGAAAAACTGTTTTTT
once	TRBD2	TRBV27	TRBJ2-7	CASSSLAGGPLYEQYF	TGTGCCAGCAGTTCCTTAGCGGGGGGGCCGTTATACGAGCAGTACTTC
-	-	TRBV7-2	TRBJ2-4	CASSLVVNLAKNIQYF	TGTGCCAGCAGCTTAGTGGTGAACCTAGCCAAAAACATTCAGTACTTC
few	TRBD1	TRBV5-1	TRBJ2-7	CASSLAGQGVEQYF	TGCGCCAGCAGCTTGGCAGGACAGGGTGTCGAGCAGTACTTC
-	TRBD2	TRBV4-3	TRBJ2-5	CASSQDGTREETQYF	TGCGCCAGCAGCCAAGATGGGACTAGGGAAGAGACCCAGTACTTC
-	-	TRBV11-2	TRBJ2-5	CASSSGDPAQETQYF	TGTGCCAGCAGCTCCGGGGACCCGGCCCAAGAGACCCAGTACTTC
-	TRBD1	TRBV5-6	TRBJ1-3	CASSLRQGHNTIYF	TGTGCCAGCAGCTTAAGACAGGGTCATAACACCATATATTTT
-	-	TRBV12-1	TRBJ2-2	CASSIRRDRGTGELFF	TGTGCCAGCAGCATACGAAGGGACAGAGGCACCGGGGAGCTGTTTTTT
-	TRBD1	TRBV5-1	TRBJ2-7	CASSDVRGPEQYF	TGCGCCAGCAGCGACGTGAGGGGGCCCGAGCAGTACTTC
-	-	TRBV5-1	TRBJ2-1	CASRDSGDEQFF	TGCGCCAGCAGGGACTCCGGAGATGAGCAGTTCTTC
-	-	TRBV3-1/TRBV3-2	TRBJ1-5	CASSQGPSSDQPQHF	TGTGCCAGCAGCCAAGGCCCCTCGAGCGATCAGCCCCAGCATTTT
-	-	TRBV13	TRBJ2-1	CASSLRQGRNEQFF	TGTGCCAGCAGCTTACGGCAGGGACGGAATGAGCAGTTCTTC
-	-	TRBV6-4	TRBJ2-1	CASSDSGGRSYEQFF	TGTGCCAGCAGTGACTCGGGAGGACGAAGCTATGAGCAGTTCTTC
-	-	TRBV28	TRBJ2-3	CASSPLGTSTDTQYF	TGTGCCAGCAGCCCCCTGGGTACTAGCACAGATACGCAGTATTTT
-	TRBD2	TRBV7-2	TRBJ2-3	CASSLAGAGGPDTQYF	TGTGCCAGCAGCTTAGCGGGGGCGGGGGGGCCAGATACGCAGTATTTT
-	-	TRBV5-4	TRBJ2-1	CASRRDETYNEQFF	TGTGCCAGCAGACGGGACGAGACCTACAATGAGCAGTTCTTC
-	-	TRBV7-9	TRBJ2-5	CASSSWDRDGEETQYF	TGTGCCAGCAGCTCGTGGGACCGGGACGGCGAAGAGACCCAGTACTTC
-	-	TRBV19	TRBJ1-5	CASSIEAGVNQPQHF	TGTGCCAGTAGTATAGAGGCAGGAGTTAATCAGCCCCAGCATTTT